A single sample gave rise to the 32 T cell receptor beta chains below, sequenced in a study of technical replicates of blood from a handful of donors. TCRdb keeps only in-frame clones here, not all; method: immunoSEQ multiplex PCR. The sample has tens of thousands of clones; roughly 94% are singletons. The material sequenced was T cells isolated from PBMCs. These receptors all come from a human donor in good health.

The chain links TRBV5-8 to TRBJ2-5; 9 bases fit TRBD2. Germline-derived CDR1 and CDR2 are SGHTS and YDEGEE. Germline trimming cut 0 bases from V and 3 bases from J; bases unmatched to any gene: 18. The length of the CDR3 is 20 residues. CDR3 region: CASSLEPRASGKSPKETQYF. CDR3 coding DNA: TGTGCCAGCAGCTTGGAACCTAGGGCTAGCGGGAAGTCCCCAAAAGAGACCCAGTACTTC.

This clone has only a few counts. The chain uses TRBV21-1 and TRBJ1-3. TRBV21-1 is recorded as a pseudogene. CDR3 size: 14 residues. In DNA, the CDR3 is TGTGCCAGCAGCCTGGACTTGGCCGGAAACACCATATATTTT. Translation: CASSLDLAGNTIYF.

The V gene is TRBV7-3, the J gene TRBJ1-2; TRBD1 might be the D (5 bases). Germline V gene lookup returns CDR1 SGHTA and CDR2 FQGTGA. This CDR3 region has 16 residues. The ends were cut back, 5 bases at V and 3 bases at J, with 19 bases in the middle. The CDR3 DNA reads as TGTGCCAGCAGCCCCCGGGGGGGGGTAAATGACTATGGCTACACCTTC. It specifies CASSPRGGVNDYGYTF.

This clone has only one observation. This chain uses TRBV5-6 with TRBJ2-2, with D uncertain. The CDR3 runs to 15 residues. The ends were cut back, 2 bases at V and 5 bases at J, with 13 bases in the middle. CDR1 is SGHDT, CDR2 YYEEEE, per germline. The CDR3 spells CASSLVPSETGELFF. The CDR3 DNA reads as TGTGCCAGCAGCTTAGTGCCTTCAGAAACCGGGGAGCTGTTTTTT.

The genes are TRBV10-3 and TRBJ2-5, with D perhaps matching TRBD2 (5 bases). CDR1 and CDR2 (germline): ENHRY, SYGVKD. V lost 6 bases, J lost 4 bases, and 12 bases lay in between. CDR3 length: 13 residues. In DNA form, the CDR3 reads TGTGCCATCAGCCCTCCCGAGGGAGAGACCCAGTACTTC. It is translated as CAISPPEGETQYF.

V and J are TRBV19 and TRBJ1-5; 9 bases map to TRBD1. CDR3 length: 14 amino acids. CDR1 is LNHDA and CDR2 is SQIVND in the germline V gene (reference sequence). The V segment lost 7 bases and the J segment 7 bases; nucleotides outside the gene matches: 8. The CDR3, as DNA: TGTGCCAGTATCGGGACAGGGCCAAAACAGCCCCAGCATTTT. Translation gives CASIGTGPKQPQHF.

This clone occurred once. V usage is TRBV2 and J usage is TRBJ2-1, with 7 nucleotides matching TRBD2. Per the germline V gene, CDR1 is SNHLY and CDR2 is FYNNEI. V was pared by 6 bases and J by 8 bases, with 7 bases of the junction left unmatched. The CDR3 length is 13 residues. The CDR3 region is CASSGLVVDEQFF. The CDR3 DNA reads TGTGCCAGCAGCGGACTAGTGGTGGATGAGCAGTTCTTC.

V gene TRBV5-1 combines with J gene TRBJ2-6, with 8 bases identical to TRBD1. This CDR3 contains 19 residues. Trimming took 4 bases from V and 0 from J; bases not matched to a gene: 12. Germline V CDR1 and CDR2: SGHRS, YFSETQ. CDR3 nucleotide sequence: TGCGCCAGCAGCCTCCCCCGGGACAGGACTATCTCTGGGGCCAACGTCCTGACTTTC. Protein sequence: CASSLPRDRTISGANVLTF.

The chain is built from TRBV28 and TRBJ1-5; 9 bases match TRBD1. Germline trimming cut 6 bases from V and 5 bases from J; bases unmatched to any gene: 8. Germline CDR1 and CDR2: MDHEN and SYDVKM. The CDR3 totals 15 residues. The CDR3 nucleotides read TGTGCCAGCAGCCAAGAGGACAGGGGATATCAGCCCCAGCATTTT. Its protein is CASSQEDRGYQPQHF.

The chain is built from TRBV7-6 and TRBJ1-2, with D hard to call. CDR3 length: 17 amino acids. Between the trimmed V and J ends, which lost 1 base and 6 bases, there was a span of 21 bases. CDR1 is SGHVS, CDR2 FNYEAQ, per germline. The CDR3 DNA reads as TGTGCCAGCAGCTTAGAACGGCAGTCCCCTCTAGATGATGGCTACACCTTC. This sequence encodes CASSLERQSPLDDGYTF.

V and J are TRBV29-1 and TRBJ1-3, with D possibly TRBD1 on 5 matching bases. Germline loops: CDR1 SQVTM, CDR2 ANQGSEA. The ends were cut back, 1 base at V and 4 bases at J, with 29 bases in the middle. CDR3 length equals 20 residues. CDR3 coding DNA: TGCAGCGTTGAAGGACGACTTGGTGTGGGACCTGGAGGGGTCGGAAACACCATATATTTT. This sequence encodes CSVEGRLGVGPGGVGNTIYF. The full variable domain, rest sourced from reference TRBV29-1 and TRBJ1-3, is SAVISQKPSRDICQRGTSLTIQCQVDSQVTMMFWYRQQPGQSLTLIATANQGSEATYESGFVIDKFPISRPNLTFSTLTVSNMSPEDSSIYLCSVEGRLGVGPGGVGNTIYFGEGSWLTVV.

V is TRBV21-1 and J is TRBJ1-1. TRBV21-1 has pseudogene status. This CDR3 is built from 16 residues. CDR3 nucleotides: TGTGCCAGCAGCCCCCCCGGCCGGGAGGGGAACACTGAAGCTTTCTTT. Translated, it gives CASSPPGREGNTEAFF.

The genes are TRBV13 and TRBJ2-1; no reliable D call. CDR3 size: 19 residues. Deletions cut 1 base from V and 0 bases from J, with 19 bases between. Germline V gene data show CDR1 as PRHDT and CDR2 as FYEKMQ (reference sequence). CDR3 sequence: CASSLALNSRESSYNEQFF. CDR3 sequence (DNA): TGTGCCAGCAGCTTAGCCCTGAACTCCCGAGAGAGCTCCTACAATGAGCAGTTCTTC.

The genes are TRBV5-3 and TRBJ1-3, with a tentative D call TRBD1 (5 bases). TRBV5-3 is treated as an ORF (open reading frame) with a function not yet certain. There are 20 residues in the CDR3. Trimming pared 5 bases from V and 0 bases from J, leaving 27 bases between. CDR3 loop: CARSFRSLPGDSSSGNTIYF. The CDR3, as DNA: TGTGCCAGAAGTTTTCGCTCGTTACCGGGAGACAGTAGCTCTGGAAACACCATATATTTT.

Written as DNA, the CDR3 is TGTGCCAGCAGAGAACAGGGGGCAGAGACCGGGGAGCTGTTTTTT. Its protein product is CASREQGAETGELFF. V usage is TRBV6-1 and J usage is TRBJ2-2, with 9 nucleotides matching TRBD1. This CDR3 spans 15 amino acids. CDR1 MNHNS and CDR2 SASEGT come from the germline V gene. With V trimmed by 6 bases and J by 5 bases, 7 bases remained unmatched.

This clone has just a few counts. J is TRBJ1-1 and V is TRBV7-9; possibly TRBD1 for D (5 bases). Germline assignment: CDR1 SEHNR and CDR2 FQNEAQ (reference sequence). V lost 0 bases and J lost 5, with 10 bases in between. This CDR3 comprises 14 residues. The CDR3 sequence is CASSLAFRGTEAFF. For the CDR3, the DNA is TGTGCCAGCAGCTTAGCGTTTAGGGGAACTGAAGCTTTCTTT.

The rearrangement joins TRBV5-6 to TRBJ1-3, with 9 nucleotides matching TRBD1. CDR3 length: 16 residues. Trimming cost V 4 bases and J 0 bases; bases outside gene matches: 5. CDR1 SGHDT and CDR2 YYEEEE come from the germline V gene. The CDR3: CASSPWGQGSGNTIYF. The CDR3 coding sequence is TGTGCCAGCAGCCCTTGGGGACAGGGCTCTGGAAACACCATATATTTT.

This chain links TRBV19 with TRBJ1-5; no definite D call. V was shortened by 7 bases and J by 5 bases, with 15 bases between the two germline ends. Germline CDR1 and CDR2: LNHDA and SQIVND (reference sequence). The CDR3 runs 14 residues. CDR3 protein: CASNPQADYQPQHF. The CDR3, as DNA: TGTGCCAGTAATCCCCAGGCGGACTATCAGCCCCAGCATTTT.

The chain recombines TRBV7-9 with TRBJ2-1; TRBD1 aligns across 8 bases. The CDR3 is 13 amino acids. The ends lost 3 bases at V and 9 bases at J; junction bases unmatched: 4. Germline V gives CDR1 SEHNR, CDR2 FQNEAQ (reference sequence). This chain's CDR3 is CASSLTGAGEQFF. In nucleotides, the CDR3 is TGTGCCAGCAGCTTGACAGGGGCTGGTGAGCAGTTCTTC.

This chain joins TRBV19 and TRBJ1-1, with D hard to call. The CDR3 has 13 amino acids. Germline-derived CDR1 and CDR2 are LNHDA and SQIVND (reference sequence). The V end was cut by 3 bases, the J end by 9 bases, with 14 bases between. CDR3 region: CASSIREGGKAFF. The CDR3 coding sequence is TGTGCCAGTAGTATCCGGGAGGGAGGTAAAGCTTTCTTT.

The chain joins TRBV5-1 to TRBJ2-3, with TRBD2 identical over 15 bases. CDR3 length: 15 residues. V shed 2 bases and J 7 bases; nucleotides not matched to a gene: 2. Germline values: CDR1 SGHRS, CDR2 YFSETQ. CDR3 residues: CASSLGLAGGNTQYF. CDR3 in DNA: TGCGCCAGCAGCTTAGGACTAGCGGGAGGGAATACGCAGTATTTT.

CDR3 DNA sequence: TGTGCCAGCAGTAACCCCGGACTAGCGCATGAGCAGTTCTTC. Protein product: CASSNPGLAHEQFF. The chain carries TRBV6-5 and TRBJ2-1; 9 nucleotides agree with TRBD2. This CDR3 region has 14 residues. From germline, CDR1 is MNHEY and CDR2 SVGAGI. J lost 8 bases, V lost 5 bases, and 7 bases had no gene match.

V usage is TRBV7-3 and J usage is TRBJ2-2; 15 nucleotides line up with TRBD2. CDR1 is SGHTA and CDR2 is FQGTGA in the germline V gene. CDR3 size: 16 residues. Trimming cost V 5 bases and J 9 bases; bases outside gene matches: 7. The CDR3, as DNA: TGTGCCAGCAGCCCGGGACTAGCGGGGGGACCCCGGGAGCTGTTTTTT. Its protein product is CASSPGLAGGPRELFF.

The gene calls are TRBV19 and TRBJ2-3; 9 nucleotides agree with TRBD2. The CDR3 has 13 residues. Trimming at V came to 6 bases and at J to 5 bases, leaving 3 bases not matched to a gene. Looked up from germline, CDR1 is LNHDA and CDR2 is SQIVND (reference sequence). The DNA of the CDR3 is TGTGCCAGTAGCGCACTAGCGGGAGATACGCAGTATTTT. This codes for CASSALAGDTQYF.

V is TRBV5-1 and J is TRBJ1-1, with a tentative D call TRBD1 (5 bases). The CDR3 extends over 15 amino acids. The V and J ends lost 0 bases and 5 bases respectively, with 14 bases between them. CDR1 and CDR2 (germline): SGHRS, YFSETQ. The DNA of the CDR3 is TGCGCCAGCAGCTTGGTGGGCGCAGGGTCAACTGAAGCTTTCTTT. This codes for CASSLVGAGSTEAFF.

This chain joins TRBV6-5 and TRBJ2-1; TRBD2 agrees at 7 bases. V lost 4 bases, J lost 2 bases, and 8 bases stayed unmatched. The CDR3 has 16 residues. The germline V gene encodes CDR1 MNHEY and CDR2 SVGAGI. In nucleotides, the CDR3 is TGTGCCAGCAGTTCCCCGAGCGGGGCTACCTACAATGAGCAGTTCTTC. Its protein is CASSSPSGATYNEQFF.

The CDR3 is CASSDLGAGQPQHF. The CDR3 DNA reads TGTGCCAGTAGTGACTTGGGGGCTGGTCAGCCCCAGCATTTT. The chain carries TRBV19 and TRBJ1-5, with D tentatively TRBD1 (6 bases). CDR3 size: 14 residues. Trimming pared 5 bases from V and 6 bases from J, leaving 14 bases between. The germline V gene encodes CDR1 LNHDA and CDR2 SQIVND (reference sequence).

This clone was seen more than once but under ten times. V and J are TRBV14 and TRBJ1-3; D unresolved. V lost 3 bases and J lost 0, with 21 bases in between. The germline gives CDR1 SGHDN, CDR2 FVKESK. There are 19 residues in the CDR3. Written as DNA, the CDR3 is TGTGCCAGCAGCCATTCGTCGGTCTCAAAGCGCCTCTCTGGAAACACCATATATTTT. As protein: CASSHSSVSKRLSGNTIYF.

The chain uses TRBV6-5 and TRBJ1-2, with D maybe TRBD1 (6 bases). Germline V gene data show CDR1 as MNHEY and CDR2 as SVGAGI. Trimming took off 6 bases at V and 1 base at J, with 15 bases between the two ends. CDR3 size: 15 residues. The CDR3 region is CASSPQGAGNYGYTF. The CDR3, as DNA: TGTGCCAGCAGCCCACAGGGCGCCGGTAACTATGGCTACACCTTC.

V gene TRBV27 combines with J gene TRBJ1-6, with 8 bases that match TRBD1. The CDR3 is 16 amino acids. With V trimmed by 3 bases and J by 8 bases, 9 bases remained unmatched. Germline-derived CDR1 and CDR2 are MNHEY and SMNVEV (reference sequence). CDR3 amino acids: CASSFSSTGVYSPLHF. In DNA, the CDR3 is TGTGCCAGCAGTTTTTCCTCGACAGGGGTTTATTCACCCCTCCACTTT.

CDR3 amino acids: CASSLMGQAYTEAFF. As DNA, the CDR3 is TGTGCCAGCAGCTTAATGGGACAGGCCTACACTGAAGCTTTCTTT. The chain uses TRBV7-3 and TRBJ1-1, with 8 bases identical to TRBD1. The junction had 4 bases not matched to a gene; V was cut back by 1 base and J by 3 bases. Germline CDR1 reads SGHTA; CDR2 reads FQGTGA. The CDR3 consists of 15 residues.

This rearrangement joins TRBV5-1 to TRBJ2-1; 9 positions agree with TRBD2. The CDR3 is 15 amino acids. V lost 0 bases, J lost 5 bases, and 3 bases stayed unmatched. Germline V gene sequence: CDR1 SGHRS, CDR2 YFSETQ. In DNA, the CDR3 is TGCGCCAGCAGCTTGGAGGGACTAGCCCACAATGAGCAGTTCTTC. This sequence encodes CASSLEGLAHNEQFF.